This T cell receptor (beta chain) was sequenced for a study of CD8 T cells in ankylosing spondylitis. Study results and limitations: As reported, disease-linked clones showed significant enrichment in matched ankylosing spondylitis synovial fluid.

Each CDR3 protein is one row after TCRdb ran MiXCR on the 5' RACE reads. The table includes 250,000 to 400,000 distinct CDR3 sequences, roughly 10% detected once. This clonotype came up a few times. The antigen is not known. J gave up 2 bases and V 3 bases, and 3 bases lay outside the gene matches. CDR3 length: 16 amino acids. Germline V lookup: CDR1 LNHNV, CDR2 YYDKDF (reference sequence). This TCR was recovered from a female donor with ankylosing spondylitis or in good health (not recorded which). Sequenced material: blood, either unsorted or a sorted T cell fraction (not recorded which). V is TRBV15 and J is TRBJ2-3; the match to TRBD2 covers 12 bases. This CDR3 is CATSSRLAGDTDTQYF. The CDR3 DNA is TGTGCCACCAGCAGCCGACTAGCGGGGGACACAGATACGCAGTATTTT.